A selection of T cell receptor beta chains follows, all from one sample in a study of cytomegalovirus exposure and HLA in healthy donors. TCRdb keeps only in-frame clones here, not all; method: immunoSEQ multiplex PCR. The repertoire holds about 130,000 clones, with just under 90% as singletons. Source material: PBMCs. The source is a woman in her twenties or thirties in good health and CMV-seropositive. The CDR3 runs from the conserved cysteine through the conserved F or W. A D gene is named only where the DNA matches it firmly. For some rows the clone size is stated as once, few or many, or as a class when expanded; others skip it.

v_call,clone_size,j_call,d_call,cdr3_aa
TRBV2,-,TRBJ2-2,-,CASSRQGQNTGELFF
TRBV7-2,-,TRBJ2-5,TRBD1,CASSPGDRAQIPPKTQYF
TRBV29-1,-,TRBJ1-2,TRBD1,CSVLTGDSYGYTF
TRBV28,-,TRBJ1-4,TRBD1,CASSFQGQGLGNEKLFF
TRBV29-1,-,TRBJ2-1,TRBD2,CSVGGGTSYNEQFF
TRBV4-1,-,TRBJ2-7,-,CASSHWGENEQYF
TRBV6-1,-,TRBJ1-2,-,CASNAQRGYGYTF
TRBV29-1,-,TRBJ2-1,TRBD2,CSVDGAGGFHNEQFF
TRBV2,-,TRBJ2-2,-,CASRDIGTAGELFF
TRBV25-1,-,TRBJ1-2,-,CASSEGGYHGYTF
TRBV10-2,-,TRBJ2-7,TRBD2,CASRRPLAGGQEQYF
TRBV10-3,-,TRBJ1-5,-,CAISTGNNQPQHF
TRBV2,-,TRBJ1-2,TRBD1,CASRGTGQGYTF
TRBV5-1,-,TRBJ2-1,TRBD2,CASSLRLLRGVNNEQFF
TRBV29-1,-,TRBJ1-2,TRBD1,CSVPDRDYGYTF
TRBV27,-,TRBJ2-1,TRBD1,CASHGTGTGERNEQFF
TRBV9,-,TRBJ2-7,TRBD1,CASSPRQGASYEQYF
TRBV11-2,-,TRBJ2-3,-,CASSSPGSTDTQYF
TRBV15,-,TRBJ2-1,-,CATSSRVLAPLKWNEQFF
TRBV4-1,-,TRBJ2-1,TRBD2,CASSQVAGGPDEQFF
TRBV18,-,TRBJ1-4,-,CASSPPGAATNEKLFF
TRBV5-1,-,TRBJ2-3,TRBD2,CASSLGTSGAPTDTQYF
TRBV7-9,-,TRBJ2-5,-,CASSSTYQETQYF
TRBV29-1,once,TRBJ2-7,-,CSVRSVSYEQYF
TRBV7-9,-,TRBJ2-7,TRBD1,CASSFSSGGKQYF
TRBV7-9,few,TRBJ1-4,TRBD1,CASSNRGTEKLFF